These 12 T cell receptor beta chains were sequenced from one sample in a study of early T cells in non-severe SARS-CoV-2 infection. TCRdb re-called the 5' RACE reads through MiXCR, storing one row per CDR3 protein. There are about 44,000 distinct CDR3 sequences in the sample; about 5.7% occur only once, and around 21% lies in the top ten. Source: whole blood, taken at baseline. These receptors all stem from an adult who was a healthcare worker with PCR-confirmed SARS-CoV-2 infection or an uninfected control (not recorded which).

V gene TRBV6-5 combines with J gene TRBJ1-2; D ambiguous. CDR1 MNHEY and CDR2 SVGAGI come from the germline V gene. The CDR3 covers 15 residues. V was cut by 4 bases and J by 0 bases, with 12 bases left in between. CDR3 coding DNA: TGTGCCAGCAGTTCCTCAGGAGTTTCTAACTATGGCTACACCTTC. Translated: CASSSSGVSNYGYTF.

V and J are TRBV7-6 and TRBJ2-7; perhaps TRBD1 as D (6 bases). Germline V gene data show CDR1 as SGHVS and CDR2 as FNYEAQ. The CDR3 has 12 amino acids. Between the trimmed V and J ends, which lost 4 bases and 6 bases, there was a span of 10 bases. The CDR3 loop is CASSSAGVEQYF. In nucleotides, the CDR3 is TGTGCCAGCAGCTCCGCAGGGGTCGAGCAGTACTTC.

This clonotype was detected many times. The chain joins TRBV7-2 to TRBJ1-3; D not certain. Germline lookup yields CDR1 SGHTA and CDR2 FQGNSA. The CDR3 is 15 residues long. Trimming removed 5 bases from V and 6 bases from J, with 17 bases in between. The CDR3: CASSPRLGSVNTIYF. For the CDR3, the DNA is TGTGCCAGCAGCCCCCGGTTAGGGTCGGTAAACACCATATATTTT. The full variable domain, its missing parts supplied by reference TRBV7-2 and TRBJ1-3, is GAGVSQSPSNKVTEKGKDVELRCDPISGHTALYWYRQSLGQGLEFLIYFQGNSAPDKSGLPSDRFSAERTGGSVSTLTIQRTQQEDSAVYLCASSPRLGSVNTIYFGEGSWLTVV.

The chain uses TRBV12-3 or TRBV12-4 and TRBJ1-1; D call uncertain. V was shortened by 10 bases and J by 2 bases, with 20 bases between the two germline ends. This CDR3 spans 15 amino acids. CDR3 region: CATTLAAGGNTEAFF. The CDR3 nucleotides are TGTGCCACCACACTAGCGGCAGGTGGAAACACTGAAGCTTTCTTT.

This clonotype was recorded many times. The J gene is TRBJ2-3, the V gene TRBV5-4; 8 bases fit TRBD2. This CDR3 comprises 16 residues. From germline, CDR1 is SGHNT and CDR2 YYREEE (reference sequence). V was clipped by 2 bases and J by 1 base; unmatched bases: 6. Written as DNA, the CDR3 is TGTGCCAGCAGCTTCAAGCGAGCGGGAGGCACAGATACGCAGTATTTT. It translates to CASSFKRAGGTDTQYF.

This clonotype was seen at least ten times. The CDR3: CASTSETDTQYF. In DNA form, the CDR3 reads TGTGCCAGCACTTCAGAGACAGATACGCAGTATTTT. V and J are TRBV6-5 and TRBJ2-3; no clear D. V was shortened by 7 bases and J by 3 bases, with 8 bases between the two germline ends. This CDR3 is 12 amino acids long. Germline CDR1 is MNHEY and CDR2 is SVGAGI.

The genes are TRBV6-5 and TRBJ2-7, with 9 bases lining up with TRBD2. V trimming: 6 bases; J trimming: 3 bases; junction bases outside the gene matches: 6. This CDR3 spans 14 amino acids. CDR1 and CDR2 from the germline V gene are MNHEY and SVGAGI. CDR3 region: CASSLAGAFYEQYF. The CDR3 nucleotides read TGTGCCAGCAGCTTAGCGGGAGCCTTCTACGAGCAGTACTTC.

This clonotype was observed a handful of times. The chain carries TRBV7-2 and TRBJ2-4; 14 bases are shared with TRBD2. The CDR3 covers 18 residues. After removal of 5 bases from V and 7 bases from J, the junction contained 13 bases not matched to a gene. Germline-derived CDR1 and CDR2 are SGHTA and FQGNSA. The CDR3 sequence: CASSTDRGTSGGWNIQYF. CDR3 nucleotide sequence: TGTGCCAGCAGCACCGACCGCGGGACTAGCGGGGGATGGAACATTCAGTACTTC.

This clonotype was picked up many times. The chain links TRBV19 to TRBJ2-2; 9 positions match TRBD1. Trimming removed 5 bases from V and 5 bases from J; junction bases left unmatched: 6. The CDR3 is 15 amino acids. CDR1 and CDR2 (germline): LNHDA, SQIVND (reference sequence). The CDR3 is CASSYSGTGTGELFF. Here the CDR3 DNA reads TGTGCCAGTAGTTACTCCGGGACAGGGACCGGGGAGCTGTTTTTT. The full variable domain, with the rest looked up from reference TRBV19 and TRBJ2-2, is DGGITQSPKYLFRKEGQNVTLSCEQNLNHDAMYWYRQDPGQGLRLIYYSQIVNDFQKGDIAEGYSVSREKKESFPLTVTSAQKNPTAFYLCASSYSGTGTGELFFGEGSRLTVL.

This clonotype was counted between two and nine times. The J gene is TRBJ2-7, the V gene TRBV30; unclear D gene. CDR1 is GTSNPN, CDR2 SVGIG, per germline (reference sequence). Trimming took off 4 bases at V and 6 bases at J, with 10 bases between the two ends. This CDR3 spans 11 amino acids. The CDR3 DNA sequence: TGTGCCTGGACTAGTGGAGCCGAGCAGTACTTC. Translation gives CAWTSGAEQYF.

This clonotype was detected a few times. J is TRBJ1-1 and V is TRBV4-1; D is ambiguous. The germline gives CDR1 MGHRA, CDR2 YSYEKL. Trimming stripped 1 base from V and 1 base from J, with 13 bases between. This CDR3 is 16 amino acids long. The CDR3 is CASSQGSRGANTEAFF. The DNA of the CDR3 is TGCGCCAGCAGCCAAGGCAGCCGAGGTGCGAACACTGAAGCTTTCTTT.

This clonotype occurred many times. At one boundary the junction diverges from the germline segment, which might be a read error. This chain links TRBV7-7 with TRBJ2-2; D is uncertain. The germline V gene has CDR1 SSHAT and CDR2 FNYEAQ (reference sequence). The CDR3 consists of 13 residues. CDR3 in DNA: TGTGCTAGCAGCACGACACACACCGGGGAGCTGTTTTTT. Its translation: CASSTTHTGELFF. Looking up the rest from reference TRBV7-7 and TRBJ2-2 gives the full variable domain: GAGVSQSPRYKVTKRGQDVTLRCDPISSHATLYWYQQALGQGPEFLTYFNYEAQPDKSGLPSDRFSAERPEGSISTLTIQRTEQRDSAMYRCASSTTHTGELFFGEGSRLTVL.